The 19 T cell receptor beta chains reported below all come from one sample, sequenced in a study of Ad26.COV2.S vaccination and SARS-CoV-2 variants. As to treatment: around 19 received Ad26.COV2.S at low or high dose, single or two shots; about 5 received placebo; per-sample allocation not given. Day 63 after the first vaccine or placebo injection was the time point for sampling. Sequencing used immunoSEQ multiplex PCR; TCRdb keeps in-frame clones, though not all of them. Of about 390,000 clones in the sample, about nine tenths were seen once. The sample was peripheral blood, taken in a trial of Ad26.COV2.S vaccine versus placebo. These receptors all come from a person aged 18-60 years who received the Ad26.COV2.S COVID-19 vaccine or a placebo.

The chain joins TRBV7-8 to TRBJ2-3; D is undetermined. The V gene lost 5 bases and the J gene lost 3 bases, with 12 bases spanning the gap. This CDR3 is built from 14 residues. In germline, CDR1 is SGHVS, CDR2 FQNEAQ. The CDR3 region is CASSLQAGTDTQYF. CDR3 bases: TGTGCCAGCAGCCTCCAGGCAGGAACAGATACGCAGTATTTT.

This chain uses TRBV10-2 with TRBJ1-1; D is unclear. This CDR3 region has 13 residues. Trimming shortened V by 6 bases and J by 4 bases, and 12 bases separated the two germline ends. Germline assignment: CDR1 WSHSY and CDR2 SAAADI. The CDR3 region has the DNA TGCGCCAGCAGGCCCGCGGGCGGCACTGAAGCTTTCTTT. As protein: CASRPAGGTEAFF.

V gene TRBV27 combines with J gene TRBJ2-7; TRBD1 aligns across 7 bases. This CDR3 has 16 amino acids. With V trimmed by 3 bases and J by 1 base, 9 bases remained unmatched. Germline CDR1 MNHEY, CDR2 SMNVEV (reference sequence). The CDR3 nucleotides are TGTGCCAGCAGTTTTTACCGGACAGGATTATCCTACGAGCAGTACTTC. Translated: CASSFYRTGLSYEQYF.

In its sample, this clone was seen once. This chain joins TRBV14 and TRBJ2-7, with 8 bases identical to TRBD2. V was clipped by 6 bases and J by 6 bases; unmatched bases: 10. There are 14 residues in the CDR3. CDR1 is SGHDN, CDR2 FVKESK, per germline. CDR3 amino acids: CASSSDSGEGEQYF. In DNA, the CDR3 is TGTGCCAGCAGTTCCGATAGCGGGGAAGGCGAGCAGTACTTC.

CDR3 bases: TGTGCCAGTAGAGTCCCCAATTTCAACGAGCAGTACTTC. Amino acids: CASRVPNFNEQYF. This chain connects TRBV19 to TRBJ2-7; D is undetermined. The CDR3 extends over 13 amino acids. The V end lost 6 bases, the J end lost 5 bases, and 14 bases lay between the germline ends. Germline V lookup: CDR1 LNHDA, CDR2 SQIVND (reference sequence). The full variable domain, with the rest looked up from reference TRBV19 and TRBJ2-7, is DGGITQSPKYLFRKEGQNVTLSCEQNLNHDAMYWYRQDPGQGLRLIYYSQIVNDFQKGDIAEGYSVSREKKESFPLTVTSAQKNPTAFYLCASRVPNFNEQYFGPGTRLTVT.

J is TRBJ2-1 and V is TRBV9, with TRBD2 as a possible D gene (5 bases). V dropped 3 bases and J dropped 13 bases, with 17 bases sitting between them. The CDR3 is made up of 13 amino acids. In germline, CDR1 is SGDLS, CDR2 YYNGEE. For the CDR3, the DNA is TGTGCCAGCAGCGCCCCCCGGGGTATACTCCAGTTCTTC. Translating gives CASSAPRGILQFF.

The CDR3 loop is CASSLTGSGELFF. The CDR3 DNA reads as TGTGCCAGCAGTTTGACAGGGTCCGGGGAGCTGTTTTTT. V usage is TRBV6-5 and J usage is TRBJ2-2; 7 bases match TRBD1. The germline gives CDR1 MNHEY, CDR2 SVGAGI. The CDR3 contains 13 residues. V lost 4 bases and J lost 6; bases outside the gene matches: 2.

The V and J genes are TRBV2 and TRBJ1-2, with TRBD1 matching over 8 bases. Germline V gives CDR1 SNHLY, CDR2 FYNNEI. The CDR3 runs to 13 residues. Germline trimming cut 3 bases from V and 7 bases from J; bases unmatched to any gene: 4. CDR3 nucleotide sequence: TGTGCCAGCAGTGAGGGACAGGTTTTTGGCTACACCTTC. This sequence encodes CASSEGQVFGYTF. The whole variable domain, filled in from reference TRBV2 and TRBJ1-2, reads EPEVTQTPSHQVTQMGQEVILRCVPISNHLYFYWYRQILGQKVEFLVSFYNNEISEKSEIFDDQFSVERPDGSNFTLKIRSTKLEDSAMYFCASSEGQVFGYTFGSGTRLTVV.

The chain combines TRBV12-5 with TRBJ2-7, with a possible D match to TRBD2 (5 bases). This CDR3 contains 18 residues. CDR1 is LGHNT, CDR2 FRNRAP, per germline. With 0 bases removed from V and 4 bases from J, the gap between germline ends came to 22 bases. The CDR3 here is CASGLVAPGGPRMYEQYF. In DNA form, the CDR3 reads TGTGCTAGTGGTTTGGTAGCCCCCGGAGGACCTAGGATGTACGAGCAGTACTTC. The whole variable domain, remainder taken from reference TRBV12-5 and TRBJ2-7, is DARVTQTPRHKVTEMGQEVTMRCQPILGHNTVFWYRQTMMQGLELLAYFRNRAPLDDSGMPKDRFSAEMPDATLATLKIQPSEPRDSAVYFCASGLVAPGGPRMYEQYFGPGTRLTVT.

V and J are TRBV4-3 and TRBJ2-5; perhaps TRBD1 as D (5 bases). CDR3 length: 15 amino acids. In germline, CDR1 is LGHNA, CDR2 YSLEER. V lost 1 base and J lost 5, with 14 bases in between. CDR3 region: CASSQVVRASETQYF. Written as DNA, the CDR3 is TGCGCCAGCAGCCAAGTAGTCAGGGCATCGGAGACCCAGTACTTC.

This chain uses TRBV6-2 or TRBV6-3 with TRBJ1-5; D is undetermined. The CDR3 loop spans 14 amino acids. Trimming took off 2 bases at V and 0 bases at J, with 5 bases between the two ends. CDR1 is MNHEY, CDR2 SVGEGT, per germline. The CDR3 here is CASSYPDSNQPQHF. CDR3 in DNA: TGTGCCAGCAGTTACCCAGATAGCAATCAGCCCCAGCATTTT.

This chain joins TRBV19 and TRBJ1-5; D is unresolved. This CDR3 spans 16 amino acids. Germline V gene data show CDR1 as LNHDA and CDR2 as SQIVND (reference sequence). The V and J ends lost 3 bases and 1 base respectively, with 13 bases between them. This CDR3 reads CASSIPGLRSNQPQHF. The CDR3 nucleotides read TGTGCCAGTAGTATCCCCGGACTTCGGAGCAATCAGCCCCAGCATTTT.

To note about this clone: The sample contains more than one DNA sequence encoding this CDR3. The genes are TRBV11-3 and TRBJ2-1, with D possibly being TRBD1 (6 bases). Germline CDR1 and CDR2: SGHNT and YENEEA. This CDR3 spans 12 amino acids. V dropped 4 bases and J dropped 8 bases, with 9 bases sitting between them. Here the CDR3 reads CASSSTGYEQFF. DNA of the CDR3: TGTGCCAGCAGCTCCACAGGGTATGAGCAGTTCTTC.

The chain employs TRBV14 and TRBJ1-2; D is perhaps TRBD1 (5 bases). Germline assignment: CDR1 SGHDN and CDR2 FVKESK. V shed 3 bases and J shed 8 bases, with 22 bases lying between them. The CDR3 contains 16 residues. The CDR3, as DNA: TGTGCCAGCAGCCACGCTGGCGGGCAGGGCCTCGGGGGCTACACCTTC. Its protein is CASSHAGGQGLGGYTF.

The CDR3 loop reads CASRRTSVGGNEQFF. The CDR3 DNA reads as TGTGCCAGCAGGCGAACTAGTGTGGGAGGGAATGAGCAGTTCTTC. The chain joins TRBV11-2 to TRBJ2-1; 7 nucleotides match TRBD2. This CDR3 is built from 15 residues. J was trimmed by 7 bases and V by 6 bases; bases with no gene match: 12. The germline V gene encodes CDR1 SGHAT and CDR2 FQNNGV.

V is TRBV2 and J is TRBJ2-5; D possibly uses TRBD1 or TRBD2 (5 bases each). Trimming took off 7 bases at V and 2 bases at J, with 11 bases between the two ends. Per germline, CDR1 SNHLY and CDR2 FYNNEI. CDR3 length: 13 amino acids. CDR3 region: CASKQEDQETQYF. The DNA of the CDR3 is TGTGCCAGCAAACAGGAGGATCAAGAGACCCAGTACTTC.

This sequence joins TRBV9 and TRBJ2-2; D possibly corresponds to TRBD1 (5 bases). Germline loops: CDR1 SGDLS, CDR2 YYNGEE. Trimming took off 1 base at V and 5 bases at J, with 12 bases between the two ends. The CDR3 is 15 amino acids. In DNA form, the CDR3 reads TGTGCCAGCAGCGTACTGGGCTCAGGGACCGGGGAGCTGTTTTTT. This translates into CASSVLGSGTGELFF.

This clone was seen repeatedly, ten times or more. The chain couples TRBV5-4 to TRBJ2-7; perhaps TRBD2 as D (6 bases). V was cut by 3 bases and J by 7 bases, with 14 bases left in between. In germline, CDR1 is SGHNT, CDR2 YYREEE (reference sequence). The CDR3 length is 13 residues. This CDR3 reads CASSSWTGGEQYF. The CDR3 region has the DNA TGTGCCAGCAGCTCCTGGACTGGGGGGGAGCAGTACTTC.

This clone appeared a single time. The rearrangement joins TRBV6-5 to TRBJ2-6, with a possible D match to TRBD1 (5 bases). Germline lookup yields CDR1 MNHEY and CDR2 SVGAGI. This CDR3 has 15 amino acids. V gave up 6 bases and J gave up 1 base, with 10 bases separating them. CDR3 sequence: CASSYQGSGANVLTF. Here the CDR3 DNA reads TGTGCCAGCAGCTATCAGGGATCTGGGGCCAACGTCCTGACTTTC.